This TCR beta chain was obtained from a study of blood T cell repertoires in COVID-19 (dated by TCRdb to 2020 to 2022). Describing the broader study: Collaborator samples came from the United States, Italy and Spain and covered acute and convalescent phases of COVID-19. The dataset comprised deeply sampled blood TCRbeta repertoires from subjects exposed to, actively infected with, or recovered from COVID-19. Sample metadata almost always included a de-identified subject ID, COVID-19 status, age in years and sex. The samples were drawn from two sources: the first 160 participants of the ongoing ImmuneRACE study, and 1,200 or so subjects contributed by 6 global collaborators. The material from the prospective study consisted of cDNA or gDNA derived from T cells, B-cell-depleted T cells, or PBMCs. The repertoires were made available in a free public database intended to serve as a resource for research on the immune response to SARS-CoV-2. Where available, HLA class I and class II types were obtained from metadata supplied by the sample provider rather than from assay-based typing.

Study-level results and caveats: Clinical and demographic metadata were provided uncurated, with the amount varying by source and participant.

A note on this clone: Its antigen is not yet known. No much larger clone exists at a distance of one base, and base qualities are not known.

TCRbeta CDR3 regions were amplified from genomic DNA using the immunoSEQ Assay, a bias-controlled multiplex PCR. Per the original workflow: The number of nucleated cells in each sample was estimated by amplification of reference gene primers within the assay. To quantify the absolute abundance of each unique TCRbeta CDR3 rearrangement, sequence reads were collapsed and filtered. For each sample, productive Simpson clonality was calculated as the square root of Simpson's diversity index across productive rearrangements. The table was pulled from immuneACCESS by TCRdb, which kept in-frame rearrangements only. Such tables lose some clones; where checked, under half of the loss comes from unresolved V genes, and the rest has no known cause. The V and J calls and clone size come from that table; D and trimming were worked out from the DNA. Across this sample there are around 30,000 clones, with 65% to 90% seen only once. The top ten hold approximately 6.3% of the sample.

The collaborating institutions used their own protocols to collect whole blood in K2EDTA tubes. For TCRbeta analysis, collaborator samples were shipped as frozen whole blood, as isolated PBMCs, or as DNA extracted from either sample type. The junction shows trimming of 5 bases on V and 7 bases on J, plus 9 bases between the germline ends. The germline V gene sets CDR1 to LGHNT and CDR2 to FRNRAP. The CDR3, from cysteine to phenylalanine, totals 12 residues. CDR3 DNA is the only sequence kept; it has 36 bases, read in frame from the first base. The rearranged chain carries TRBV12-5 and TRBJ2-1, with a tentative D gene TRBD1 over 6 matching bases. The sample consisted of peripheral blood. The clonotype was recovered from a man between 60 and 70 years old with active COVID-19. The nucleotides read TGTGCTAGTGGTCGACAGGAAAATGAGCAGTTCTTC. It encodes CASGRQENEQFF. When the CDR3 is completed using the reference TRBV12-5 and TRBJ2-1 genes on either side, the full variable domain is DARVTQTPRHKVTEMGQEVTMRCQPILGHNTVFWYRQTMMQGLELLAYFRNRAPLDDSGMPKDRFSAEMPDATLATLKIQPSEPRDSAVYFCASGRQENEQFFGPGTRLTVL.